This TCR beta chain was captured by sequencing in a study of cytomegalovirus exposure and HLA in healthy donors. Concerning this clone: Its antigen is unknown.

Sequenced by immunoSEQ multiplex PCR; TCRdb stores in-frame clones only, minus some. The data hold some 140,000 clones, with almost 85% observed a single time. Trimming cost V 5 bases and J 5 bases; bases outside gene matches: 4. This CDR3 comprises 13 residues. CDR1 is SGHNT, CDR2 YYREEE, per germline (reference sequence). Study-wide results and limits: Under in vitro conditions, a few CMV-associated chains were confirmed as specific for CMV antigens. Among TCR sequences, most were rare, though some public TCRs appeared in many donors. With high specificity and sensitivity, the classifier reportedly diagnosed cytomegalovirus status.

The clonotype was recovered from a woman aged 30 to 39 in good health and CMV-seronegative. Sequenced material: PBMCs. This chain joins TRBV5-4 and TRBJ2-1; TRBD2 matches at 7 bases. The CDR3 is CASRAGPNNEQFF. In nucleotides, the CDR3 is TGTGCCAGCAGAGCGGGACCCAACAATGAGCAGTTCTTC.